A selection of T cell receptor beta chains follows, all from one sample in a study of control samples from healthy donors and cancer patients. Clones were sequenced by immunoSEQ multiplex PCR, and TCRdb holds only the in-frame ones, with some missing. The table has approximately 120,000 clones, roughly 84% seen once; the top ten hold more than 6.5%. The sequencing sample was made of blood. The receptors were gathered from a middle-aged man in good health. The CDR3 runs from the conserved cysteine through the conserved F or W. D genes are given only for firm matches. Only part of the rows carry a size: once, few, many, or a class if the clone is expanded.

j_call d_call v_call clone_size cdr3_aa cdr3_nt
TRBJ1-2 . TRBV5-1 . CASSWGPTANYGYTF TGCGCCAGCAGCTGGGGACCGACCGCTAACTATGGCTACACCTTC
TRBJ1-2 . TRBV2 . CAGGGGGYGYTF TGTGCCGGGGGAGGCGGTGGCTATGGCTACACCTTC
TRBJ2-7 TRBD1 TRBV5-1 . CASRLWTGPYEQYF TGCGCCAGCAGGCTTTGGACAGGCCCTTACGAGCAGTACTTC
TRBJ1-1 . TRBV15 . CATSRHTGYLENTEAFF TGTGCCACCAGCAGACACACAGGGTATCTGGAGAATACTGAAGCTTTCTTT
TRBJ2-2 . TRBV15 . CATSRDRSANTGELFF TGTGCCACCAGCAGAGATCGCAGCGCGAACACCGGGGAGCTGTTTTTT
TRBJ2-2 . TRBV18 . CASSLYDGISNTGELFF TGTGCCAGCTCACTTTACGACGGGATTTCGAACACCGGGGAGCTGTTTTTT
TRBJ2-6 . TRBV25-1 . CASSEPGSGANVLTF TGTGCCAGCAGTGAACCCGGCTCTGGGGCCAACGTCCTGACTTTC
TRBJ2-4 . TRBV19 . CASSSQQPGDIQYF TGTGCCAGTAGTTCCCAGCAGCCGGGAGACATTCAGTACTTC
TRBJ1-5 . TRBV21-1 . CASREADVNQPQHF TGTGCCAGCAGAGAGGCGGATGTCAATCAGCCCCAGCATTTT
TRBJ2-3 TRBD2 TRBV18 . CASSPLVAGSTDTQYF TGTGCCAGCTCACCACTGGTAGCGGGGAGCACAGATACGCAGTATTTT
TRBJ1-6 . TRBV10-2 . CASSETGGNSPLHF TGCGCCAGCAGTGAGACTGGGGGTAATTCACCCCTCCACTTT
TRBJ2-7 TRBD2 TRBV7-2 . CASSLGAGGGEQYF TGTGCCAGCAGCTTAGGGGCGGGGGGCGGCGAGCAGTACTTC
TRBJ2-5 TRBD2 TRBV7-8 . CASSRGGLAGSETQYF TGTGCCAGCAGCCGAGGGGGACTAGCGGGGAGTGAGACCCAGTACTTC
TRBJ1-2 TRBD1 TRBV9 few CASSVKGQGFGYTF TGTGCCAGCAGCGTAAAGGGACAGGGGTTTGGCTACACCTTC
TRBJ1-1 TRBD1 TRBV7-9 . CASSYTGQTEAFF TGTGCCAGCAGTTACACGGGACAGACTGAAGCTTTCTTT
TRBJ2-7 . TRBV19 . CASSMTLLNLGEQYF TGTGCCAGTAGTATGACCCTGCTGAATTTAGGCGAGCAGTACTTC
TRBJ1-1 . TRBV6-5 . CASSYSSGQIGAFF TGTGCCAGCAGTTACTCGAGTGGACAGATAGGCGCTTTCTTT
TRBJ2-1 . TRBV7-2 . CASSLLGGSYNEQFF TGTGCCAGCAGCTTACTAGGGGGATCCTACAATGAGCAGTTCTTC
TRBJ2-5 . TRBV4-3 once CASSQDNAFGMETQYF TGCGCCAGCAGCCAAGATAATGCCTTCGGTATGGAGACCCAGTACTTC
TRBJ1-1 . TRBV2 . CASSRDGRTKAFF TGTGCCAGCAGTAGGGATGGACGGACTAAAGCTTTCTTT
TRBJ2-7 . TRBV3-1/TRBV3-2 . CASSKETSYEQYF TGTGCCAGCAGCAAAGAGACTTCCTACGAGCAGTACTTC
TRBJ1-2 . TRBV6-2/TRBV6-3 . CASSYVGVNYGYTF TGTGCCAGCAGTTATGTTGGGGTAAACTATGGCTACACCTTC
TRBJ2-3 . TRBV7-2 once CASSLAGPQRASTDTQYF TGTGCCAGCAGCCTTGCAGGACCTCAGAGAGCTAGCACAGATACGCAGTATTTT
TRBJ2-3 TRBD1 TRBV30 . CASMDRGRTDTQYF TGTGCCTCTATGGACAGGGGGCGAACAGATACGCAGTATTTT